The rows below give T cell receptor beta chains drawn from one sample of a study of OX40 agonist ivuxolimab in advanced cancers. TCRdb's copy holds only in-frame clones and misses some; the assay was immunoSEQ multiplex PCR. The table lists approximately 89,000 clones, 70% to 90% of them singletons. The source material was CD4+ or CD8+ T cells sorted from blood, sampled in a trial of the OX40 agonist ivuxolimab. The receptors stem from an adult with an advanced solid tumor such as melanoma, head and neck, liver or kidney cancer. CDR3s include the opening cysteine and the closing phenylalanine or tryptophan. The D gene is left open where the match is weak. The listing skips clone size in some rows; elsewhere it reads once, few, many or a size class.

TRBD2	TRBV7-9	-	TRBJ2-5	TGTGCCAGCAGCTCCCTCGGGGGGGGCGGGGAGACCCAGTACTTC	CASSSLGGGGETQYF
-	TRBV7-3	few	TRBJ1-5	TGTGCCAGCAGCCCGAGCCAAGGGCAGCCCCAGCATTTT	CASSPSQGQPQHF
-	TRBV7-2	-	TRBJ1-1	TGTGCCAGCAGCTTAACTGCGACGAACACTGAAGCTTTCTTT	CASSLTATNTEAFF
-	TRBV5-4	-	TRBJ2-3	TGTGCCAGCAGCTTGGGTTCAGGGGCACAGTCGTCAGATACGCAGTATTTT	CASSLGSGAQSSDTQYF
-	TRBV7-2	-	TRBJ2-7	TGTGCCAGCAGCTCACCTGGGGAAGATTACGAGCAGTACTTC	CASSSPGEDYEQYF
TRBD1	TRBV27	-	TRBJ2-7	TGTGCCAGCAGTGAGACGACAGGGGTCTACTACGAGCAGTACTTC	CASSETTGVYYEQYF
-	TRBV5-1	-	TRBJ1-1	TGCGCCAGCAGCTCCATTGACGGGGGCACTGAAGCTTTCTTT	CASSSIDGGTEAFF
-	TRBV5-5	-	TRBJ1-1	TGTGCCAGCAGCTTGGGACCGGGGGGCCCTGAAGCTTTCTTT	CASSLGPGGPEAFF
-	TRBV6-6	-	TRBJ1-2	TGTGCCAGCAGTTATGGAGGCTCCAGGGAGGGTGGCTACACCTTC	CASSYGGSREGGYTF
-	TRBV5-1	-	TRBJ2-3	TGCGCCAGCAGCTTGGCGACAGATACGCAGTATTTT	CASSLATDTQYF
-	TRBV7-2	-	TRBJ1-1	TGTGCCAGCAGCTTAGGAGCGGGGGGCACTGAAGCTTTCTTT	CASSLGAGGTEAFF
-	TRBV7-2	once	TRBJ2-2	TGTGCCAGCAACCTTTTTTACTCTCCTACTGGGGAGCTGTTTTTT	CASNLFYSPTGELFF
-	TRBV14	few	TRBJ1-2	TGTGCCAGCAGCCACGGGCCTTCCTATGGCTACACCTTC	CASSHGPSYGYTF
-	TRBV5-6	-	TRBJ1-1	TGTGCCAGCAGCTCCCCGCCCGGGGGGGCTTTCTTT	CASSSPPGGAFF
-	TRBV4-2	-	TRBJ2-5	TGTGCCAGCAGCCAAGATTCGAGGAGCGAGACCCAGTACTTC	CASSQDSRSETQYF
TRBD1	TRBV11-2	-	TRBJ2-7	TGTGCCAGCAGCTACAGGGGGAAATCAGGGGAGCAGTACTTC	CASSYRGKSGEQYF
TRBD1	TRBV23-1	once	TRBJ2-3	TGCGCCAGCAGTCAATACAGGGGATATACGCAGTATTTT	CASSQYRGYTQYF
-	TRBV6-1	-	TRBJ2-3	TGTGCCAGCAGTCCTACCACAGATACGCAGTATTTT	CASSPTTDTQYF
-	TRBV5-1	few	TRBJ2-2	TGCGCCAGCAGCGTAAGAACAGGGCCCGGGGAGCTGTTTTTT	CASSVRTGPGELFF
-	TRBV10-3	-	TRBJ2-7	TGTGCCATCCAGGACAGCTACGAGCAGTACTTC	CAIQDSYEQYF
-	TRBV19	-	TRBJ2-5	TGTGCCAGCCCCCGGCAGGAACAGTACTTC	CASPRQEQYF
TRBD2	TRBV27	few	TRBJ2-3	TGTGCCAGCAGTTTAGCCCGACAGTGGGGGGGTAGCACAGATACGCAGTATTTT	CASSLARQWGGSTDTQYF
-	TRBV6-5	-	TRBJ2-2	TGTGCCAGCAGAAGACTAGCGAACACCGGGGAGCTGTTTTTT	CASRRLANTGELFF
-	TRBV7-2	-	TRBJ1-5	TGTGCCAGCAGCTTAGGGCGGGACCAGCCCCAGCATTTT	CASSLGRDQPQHF